A selection of T cell receptor beta chains follows, all from one sample in a study of T-cell reconstitution after alpha-beta-depleted transplantation in children. TCRdb processed the PCR reads anew with MiXCR; each CDR3 protein has one entry. In the table there are around 500,000 distinct CDR3 sequences, approximately 22% of which are singletons. The sample in question was PBMCs, mostly from graft donor cells, obtained 360 days after TCRalphabeta/CD19-depleted stem cell transplant. All receptors derive from a boy under three years old who had a stem cell transplant for acute myeloid leukemia, so the T cells may come from the graft donor. Each CDR3 is given with its conserved first and last residue. Fields, in order: V gene, clone size, J gene, D gene, CDR3 DNA, CDR3 protein. A D gene is named only where the DNA matches it firmly. Clone size is not always given. Where it is, it says once, few, many or a class for expanded clones.

v_gene: TRBV20-1
abundance: many
j_gene: TRBJ2-1
d_gene: NA
CDR3nt: TGCAGTGCTAGAGCCTCTAGATCCATAGACAGGAGCTCCTACAATGAGCAGTTCTTC
CDR3aa: CSARASRSIDRSSYNEQFF

v_gene: TRBV9
abundance: few
j_gene: TRBJ2-7
d_gene: NA
CDR3nt: TGTGCCAGCAGCGTAGGGCTGAGCCGCTCCTACGAGCAGTACTTC
CDR3aa: CASSVGLSRSYEQYF

v_gene: TRBV5-6
abundance: few
j_gene: TRBJ2-1
d_gene: TRBD2
CDR3nt: TGTGCCAGCAGCTTGATGGCTAGCGGGGGGTATGAGCAGTTCTTC
CDR3aa: CASSLMASGGYEQFF

v_gene: TRBV7-2
abundance: few
j_gene: TRBJ2-2
d_gene: NA
CDR3nt: TGTGCCAGCAGCTCGCAGTGGGCGAGCACCGGGGAGCTGTTTTTT
CDR3aa: CASSSQWASTGELFF

v_gene: TRBV11-3
abundance: NA
j_gene: TRBJ2-5
d_gene: TRBD2
CDR3nt: TGTGCCAGCAGCTTAGGACAAGCGGGGGGAGAGGAGACCCAGTACTTC
CDR3aa: CASSLGQAGGEETQYF

v_gene: TRBV12-3/TRBV12-4
abundance: NA
j_gene: TRBJ1-6
d_gene: TRBD1
CDR3nt: TGTGCCAGCAGTTCGGGACAGTCCCTCCACTTT
CDR3aa: CASSSGQSLHF

v_gene: TRBV29-1
abundance: few
j_gene: TRBJ1-1
d_gene: NA
CDR3nt: TGCAGCGTTGGCGGCAACAAAGATACTGAAGCTTTCTTT
CDR3aa: CSVGGNKDTEAFF

v_gene: TRBV11-2
abundance: NA
j_gene: TRBJ2-2
d_gene: NA
CDR3nt: TGTGCCAGCAGCTTAGACGGCCACCGGTGGGGAACCGGGGAGCTGTTTTTT
CDR3aa: CASSLDGHRWGTGELFF

v_gene: TRBV29-1
abundance: NA
j_gene: TRBJ1-5
d_gene: TRBD1
CDR3nt: TGCAGTGCCTCAGGGGGAGGGAATCAGCCCCAGCATTTT
CDR3aa: CSASGGGNQPQHF

v_gene: TRBV15
abundance: many
j_gene: TRBJ1-4
d_gene: TRBD1
CDR3nt: TGTGCCACCAGCAGACCCGCCGGGACAGGAAATGAAAAACTGTTTTTT
CDR3aa: CATSRPAGTGNEKLFF

v_gene: TRBV9
abundance: NA
j_gene: TRBJ1-1
d_gene: NA
CDR3nt: TGTGCCAGCAGCGATAAAACCAGGAACACTGAAGCTTTCTTT
CDR3aa: CASSDKTRNTEAFF

v_gene: TRBV28
abundance: NA
j_gene: TRBJ1-5
d_gene: NA
CDR3nt: TGTGCCAGCAGTTTGACGTCTTATAGCAATCAGCCCCAGCATTTT
CDR3aa: CASSLTSYSNQPQHF

v_gene: TRBV5-1
abundance: NA
j_gene: TRBJ2-1
d_gene: TRBD1
CDR3nt: TGCGCCAGCAGCTGGACAGGGGAAGACTACAATGAGCAGTTCTTC
CDR3aa: CASSWTGEDYNEQFF

v_gene: TRBV28
abundance: NA
j_gene: TRBJ2-3
d_gene: NA
CDR3nt: TGTGCCAGCAGTTTCCCTGTCCCAGATACGCAGTATTTT
CDR3aa: CASSFPVPDTQYF

v_gene: TRBV29-1
abundance: many
j_gene: TRBJ2-2
d_gene: NA
CDR3nt: TGCAGCGTTGAAGAACAGAGACACACCGGGGAGCTGTTTTTT
CDR3aa: CSVEEQRHTGELFF

v_gene: TRBV20-1
abundance: NA
j_gene: TRBJ1-5
d_gene: NA
CDR3nt: TGCAGTGCTATCCCAGGTGGAAATCAGCCCCAGCATTTT
CDR3aa: CSAIPGGNQPQHF

v_gene: TRBV20-1
abundance: NA
j_gene: TRBJ2-1
d_gene: NA
CDR3nt: TGCAGTGCTAGAGATGAGGGGACGACATACAATGAGCAGTTCTTC
CDR3aa: CSARDEGTTYNEQFF

v_gene: TRBV29-1
abundance: many
j_gene: TRBJ2-5
d_gene: NA
CDR3nt: TGCAGCGTTGTCGGGAGAGGGAGGTTCGAGACCCAGTACTTC
CDR3aa: CSVVGRGRFETQYF

v_gene: TRBV20-1
abundance: NA
j_gene: TRBJ2-2
d_gene: NA
CDR3nt: TGCAGTGCTAGAGATGGAGGTGGGACCGGGGAGCTGTTTTTT
CDR3aa: CSARDGGGTGELFF

v_gene: TRBV29-1
abundance: few
j_gene: TRBJ2-5
d_gene: TRBD2
CDR3nt: TGCAGCGTTGAAGAATTCCAAGCGGGGTCAGAGACCCAGTACTTC
CDR3aa: CSVEEFQAGSETQYF

v_gene: TRBV20-1
abundance: few
j_gene: TRBJ2-7
d_gene: TRBD1
CDR3nt: TGCAGTGCCCAAGGGACAGCCCATGAGCAGTACTTC
CDR3aa: CSAQGTAHEQYF

v_gene: TRBV29-1
abundance: many
j_gene: TRBJ1-1
d_gene: TRBD1
CDR3nt: TGCAGCGTGGCAGGGGGCGGCATGAACACTGAAGCTTTCTTT
CDR3aa: CSVAGGGMNTEAFF

v_gene: TRBV20-1
abundance: many
j_gene: TRBJ2-1
d_gene: NA
CDR3nt: TGCAGTGCGGCTATAGCGGCCCACAATGAGCAGTTCTTC
CDR3aa: CSAAIAAHNEQFF

v_gene: TRBV7-2
abundance: NA
j_gene: TRBJ1-5
d_gene: NA
CDR3nt: TGTGCCAGCAGCTTAAGTTGGGTGGGCAATCAGCCCCAGCATTTT
CDR3aa: CASSLSWVGNQPQHF

v_gene: TRBV12-3/TRBV12-4
abundance: NA
j_gene: TRBJ1-1
d_gene: TRBD1
CDR3nt: TGTGCCAGCAGCACGACAGGGCGGATGAACACTGAAGCTTTCTTT
CDR3aa: CASSTTGRMNTEAFF

v_gene: TRBV4-1
abundance: NA
j_gene: TRBJ2-2
d_gene: NA
CDR3nt: TGCGCCAGCAGCCAAGGCTCAGGCACCGGGGAGCTGTTTTTT
CDR3aa: CASSQGSGTGELFF

v_gene: TRBV29-1
abundance: NA
j_gene: TRBJ1-5
d_gene: NA
CDR3nt: TGCAGCGTTGTAACCGGGGAAAGCAATCAGCCCCAGCATTTT
CDR3aa: CSVVTGESNQPQHF

v_gene: TRBV20-1
abundance: many
j_gene: TRBJ2-3
d_gene: TRBD2
CDR3nt: TGCAGTGCTAGAGATCACCTAGCGGGATATACGCAGTATTTT
CDR3aa: CSARDHLAGYTQYF

v_gene: TRBV18
abundance: many
j_gene: TRBJ1-6
d_gene: TRBD1
CDR3nt: TGTGCCAGCTCACCGGGACAGGTGATGGGTTCACCCCTCCACTTT
CDR3aa: CASSPGQVMGSPLHF

v_gene: TRBV7-6
abundance: NA
j_gene: TRBJ1-2
d_gene: TRBD1
CDR3nt: TGTGCCAGCAGCTTTACAGGGGGAAGGCTGGGGGGCTACACCTTC
CDR3aa: CASSFTGGRLGGYTF

v_gene: TRBV6-6
abundance: NA
j_gene: TRBJ2-2
d_gene: NA
CDR3nt: TGTGCCAGCGAAACCAGGGTGGCCGGGGAGCTGTTTTTT
CDR3aa: CASETRVAGELFF

v_gene: TRBV10-3
abundance: NA
j_gene: TRBJ2-1
d_gene: TRBD2
CDR3nt: TGTGCCATCAGTGGACTAGCGGTAGGGAATGAGCAGTTCTTC
CDR3aa: CAISGLAVGNEQFF

v_gene: TRBV20-1
abundance: NA
j_gene: TRBJ1-6
d_gene: NA
CDR3nt: TGCAGTGCTAAAAAATACGGGAGCTCCTATAATTCACCCCTCCACTTT
CDR3aa: CSAKKYGSSYNSPLHF

v_gene: TRBV5-1
abundance: NA
j_gene: TRBJ2-1
d_gene: TRBD1
CDR3nt: TGCGCCAGCAGCTGGCGACAGGGGGACAATGAGCAGTTCTTC
CDR3aa: CASSWRQGDNEQFF

v_gene: TRBV20-1
abundance: few
j_gene: TRBJ2-7
d_gene: NA
CDR3nt: TGCAGTGCTAGTGGGGGAACCTACGAGCAGTACTTC
CDR3aa: CSASGGTYEQYF

v_gene: TRBV6-6
abundance: many
j_gene: TRBJ1-2
d_gene: NA
CDR3nt: TGTGCCAGCAACCTTGACAGCATCTATGGCTACACCTTC
CDR3aa: CASNLDSIYGYTF

v_gene: TRBV5-1
abundance: NA
j_gene: TRBJ1-2
d_gene: TRBD1
CDR3nt: TGCGCCAGCAGACAGGGGAACTATGGCTACACCTTC
CDR3aa: CASRQGNYGYTF

v_gene: TRBV24-1
abundance: NA
j_gene: TRBJ2-2
d_gene: TRBD2
CDR3nt: TGTGCCACCAGTCGCGCTAGCGGGGGATCGAACACCGGGGAGCTGTTTTTT
CDR3aa: CATSRASGGSNTGELFF

v_gene: TRBV6-5
abundance: few
j_gene: TRBJ2-5
d_gene: NA
CDR3nt: TGTGCCAGCAGTTACTTACAAGAGACCCAGTACTTC
CDR3aa: CASSYLQETQYF

v_gene: TRBV4-2
abundance: many
j_gene: TRBJ2-3
d_gene: NA
CDR3nt: TGTGCCAGCAGCCAAGCCGCGGGGACAGATACGCAGTATTTT
CDR3aa: CASSQAAGTDTQYF

v_gene: TRBV19
abundance: NA
j_gene: TRBJ1-2
d_gene: NA
CDR3nt: TGTGCCAGTAGTATAGGTCCAGGGAAGGGAAACTATGGCTACACCTTC
CDR3aa: CASSIGPGKGNYGYTF

v_gene: TRBV7-9
abundance: many
j_gene: TRBJ1-2
d_gene: NA
CDR3nt: TGTGCCAGCAGCCTAGATGCTTCTAACTATGGCTACACCTTC
CDR3aa: CASSLDASNYGYTF

v_gene: TRBV6-1
abundance: NA
j_gene: TRBJ1-2
d_gene: NA
CDR3nt: TGTGCCAGCCGGGTCAGGAACCAAGTTGGCTACACCTTC
CDR3aa: CASRVRNQVGYTF

v_gene: TRBV20-1
abundance: NA
j_gene: TRBJ2-3
d_gene: TRBD1
CDR3nt: TGCAGTGCCTTCGGGACAGGCGATCACACAGATACGCAGTATTTT
CDR3aa: CSAFGTGDHTDTQYF

v_gene: TRBV6-5
abundance: few
j_gene: TRBJ2-2
d_gene: NA
CDR3nt: TGTGCCAGCAGTTACCGGCAGGGGACACAGAACGGGGAGCTGTTTTTT
CDR3aa: CASSYRQGTQNGELFF

v_gene: TRBV10-2
abundance: NA
j_gene: TRBJ2-3
d_gene: TRBD1
CDR3nt: TGCGCCAGCAGTGAGTCAATAGGACAGGGTGTTTTT
CDR3aa: CASSESIGQGVF

v_gene: TRBV29-1
abundance: many
j_gene: TRBJ1-1
d_gene: NA
CDR3nt: TGCAGCGTTTTTCGGGCAGGGGCGAGCACTGAAGCTTTCTTT
CDR3aa: CSVFRAGASTEAFF

v_gene: TRBV12-3/TRBV12-4
abundance: few
j_gene: TRBJ2-3
d_gene: TRBD2
CDR3nt: TGTGCCAGCACCACCCCCCGGGGGGGCGCAGATACGCAGTATTTT
CDR3aa: CASTTPRGGADTQYF